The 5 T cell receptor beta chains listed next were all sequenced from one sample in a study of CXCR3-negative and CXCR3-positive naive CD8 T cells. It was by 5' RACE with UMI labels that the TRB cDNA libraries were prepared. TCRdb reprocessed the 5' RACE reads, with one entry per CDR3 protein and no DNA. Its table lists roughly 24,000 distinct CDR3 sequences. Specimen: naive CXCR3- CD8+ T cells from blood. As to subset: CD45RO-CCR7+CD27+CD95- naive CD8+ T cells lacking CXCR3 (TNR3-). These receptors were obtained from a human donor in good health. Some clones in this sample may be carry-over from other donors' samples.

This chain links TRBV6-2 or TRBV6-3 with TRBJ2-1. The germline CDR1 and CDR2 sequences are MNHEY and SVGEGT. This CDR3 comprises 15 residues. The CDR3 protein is CASSYSSVLMDEQFF.

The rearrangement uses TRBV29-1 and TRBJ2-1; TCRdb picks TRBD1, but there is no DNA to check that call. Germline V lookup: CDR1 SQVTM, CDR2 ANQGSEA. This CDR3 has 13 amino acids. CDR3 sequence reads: CSAHPGGRNEQFF.

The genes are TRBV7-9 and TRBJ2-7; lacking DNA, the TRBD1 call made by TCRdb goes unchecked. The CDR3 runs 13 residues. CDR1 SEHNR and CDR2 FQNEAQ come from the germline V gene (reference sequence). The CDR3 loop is CASGQGWYYEQYF.

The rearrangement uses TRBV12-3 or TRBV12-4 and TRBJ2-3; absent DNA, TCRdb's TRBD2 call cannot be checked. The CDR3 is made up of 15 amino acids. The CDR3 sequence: CASNPSGGYTDTQYF.

The CDR3 sequence is CASSLGRGDWDGETQYF. V and J are TRBV12-3 or TRBV12-4 and TRBJ2-5; TCRdb indicates TRBD2, and absent DNA this call remains unverified. The CDR3 consists of 17 residues.